The sequence of this T cell receptor beta chain was determined in a study of blood T cells in healthy people across ages. Study findings and constraints: PBMCs were not sorted, which prevented a conclusive comparison of naive versus antigen-experienced cells.

With respect to this clonotype: Its target is unknown.

Germline CDR1 and CDR2: SGHNT and YENEEA. The CDR3 covers 15 residues. V lost 3 bases and J lost 6; bases outside the gene matches: 6. With a J-beta primer mix and a sample-barcoded 5' primer, a second PCR ran 7 to 11 cycles. The study obtained at least 2.5 million CDR3-containing paired-end reads from every sample. TCRdb re-called the 5' RACE reads with MiXCR, one entry per CDR3 protein. The sample has roughly 1,100,000 distinct CDR3 sequences; 20% to 25% are singletons. The sample was also reused in another study, on T cells of mothers and their children.

The V gene is TRBV11-3, the J gene TRBJ2-5; 11 nucleotides match TRBD2. Sequenced: blood. The clonotype originates from a girl aged 2-10 years in good health. CDR3: CASSFVLAGGKTQYF. CDR3 in DNA: TGTGCCAGCAGCTTTGTGCTAGCGGGGGGAAAGACCCAGTACTTC.